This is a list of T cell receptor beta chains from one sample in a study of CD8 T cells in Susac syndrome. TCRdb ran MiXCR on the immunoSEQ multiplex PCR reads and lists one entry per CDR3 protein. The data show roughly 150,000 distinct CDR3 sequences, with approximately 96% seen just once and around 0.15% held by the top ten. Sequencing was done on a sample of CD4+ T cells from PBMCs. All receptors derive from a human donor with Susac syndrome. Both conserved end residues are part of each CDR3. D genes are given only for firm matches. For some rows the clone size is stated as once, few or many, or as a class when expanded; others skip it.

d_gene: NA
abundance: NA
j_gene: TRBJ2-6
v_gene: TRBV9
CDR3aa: CASSGIQGRGSGANVLTF
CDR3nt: TGTGCCAGCAGCGGTATACAGGGGCGGGGCTCTGGGGCCAACGTCCTGACTTTC

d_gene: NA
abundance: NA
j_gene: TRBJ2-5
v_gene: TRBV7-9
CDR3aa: CASSLVGSETQYF
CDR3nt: TGTGCCAGCAGCTTAGTAGGGTCTGAGACCCAGTACTTC

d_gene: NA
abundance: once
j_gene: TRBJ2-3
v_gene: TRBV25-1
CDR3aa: CASTPGSVYTDTQYF
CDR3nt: TGTGCCAGCACCCCGGGCTCGGTATACACAGATACGCAGTATTTT

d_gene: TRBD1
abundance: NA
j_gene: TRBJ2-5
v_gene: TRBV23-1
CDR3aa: CASSQLDKGAIWETQYF
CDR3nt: TGCGCCAGCAGTCAATTAGACAAGGGGGCTATTTGGGAGACCCAGTACTTC

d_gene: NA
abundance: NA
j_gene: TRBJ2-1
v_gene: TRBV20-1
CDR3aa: CSARISGLSSYNEQFF
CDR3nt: TGCAGTGCTAGAATTTCGGGGTTAAGCTCCTACAATGAGCAGTTCTTC

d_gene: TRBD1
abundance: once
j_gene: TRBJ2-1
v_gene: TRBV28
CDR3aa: CASSIDRAHEQFF
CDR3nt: TGTGCCAGCAGCATAGACAGGGCCCATGAGCAGTTCTTC

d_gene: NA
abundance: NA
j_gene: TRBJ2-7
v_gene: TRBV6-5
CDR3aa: CASSYSEDTYYEQYF
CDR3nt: TGTGCCAGCAGCTACTCAGAGGACACCTACTACGAGCAGTACTTC

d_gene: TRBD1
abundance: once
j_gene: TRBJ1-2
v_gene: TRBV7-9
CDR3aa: CASSLAPGQGRDGYTF
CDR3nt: TGTGCCAGCAGCTTAGCTCCGGGACAGGGGAGGGATGGCTACACCTTC

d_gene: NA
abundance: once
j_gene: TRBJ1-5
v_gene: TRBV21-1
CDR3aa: CASSKDRGPRGNQPQHF
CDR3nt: TGTGCCAGCAGCAAAGATAGGGGGCCAAGAGGCAATCAGCCCCAGCATTTT

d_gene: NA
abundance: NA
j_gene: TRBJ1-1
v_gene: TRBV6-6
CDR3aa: CASSYRREMNTEAFF
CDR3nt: TGTGCCAGCAGTTACCGACGGGAAATGAACACTGAAGCTTTCTTT

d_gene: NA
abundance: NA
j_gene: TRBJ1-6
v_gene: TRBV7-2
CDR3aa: CASSLEGFNSPLHF
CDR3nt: TGTGCCAGCAGCTTAGAGGGGTTTAATTCACCCCTCCACTTT

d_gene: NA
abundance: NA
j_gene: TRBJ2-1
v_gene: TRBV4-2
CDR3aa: CASSQGELEGNEQFF
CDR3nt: TGTGCCAGCAGCCAGGGGGAACTTGAAGGGAATGAGCAGTTCTTC

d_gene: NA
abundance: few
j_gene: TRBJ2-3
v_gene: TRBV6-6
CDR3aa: CASSYLADTQYF
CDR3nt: TGTGCCAGCAGTTATCTTGCGGATACGCAGTATTTT

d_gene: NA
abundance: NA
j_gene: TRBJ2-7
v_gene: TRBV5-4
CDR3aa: CASSLHNSYEQYF
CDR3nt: TGTGCCAGCAGCCTTCACAACTCCTACGAGCAGTACTTC

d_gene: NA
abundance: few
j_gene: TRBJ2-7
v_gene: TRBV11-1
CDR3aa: CASSLAEEQYF
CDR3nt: TGTGCCAGCAGCTTAGCGGAAGAGCAGTACTTC

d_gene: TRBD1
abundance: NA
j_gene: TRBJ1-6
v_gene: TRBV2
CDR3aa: CASSFERDRVHF
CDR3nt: TGTGCCAGCAGTTTCGAACGGGACAGGGTCCACTTT

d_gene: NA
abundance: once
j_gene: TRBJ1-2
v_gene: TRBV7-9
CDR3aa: CASSMDGAAYGYTF
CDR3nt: TGTGCCAGCAGCATGGACGGAGCGGCCTATGGCTACACCTTC